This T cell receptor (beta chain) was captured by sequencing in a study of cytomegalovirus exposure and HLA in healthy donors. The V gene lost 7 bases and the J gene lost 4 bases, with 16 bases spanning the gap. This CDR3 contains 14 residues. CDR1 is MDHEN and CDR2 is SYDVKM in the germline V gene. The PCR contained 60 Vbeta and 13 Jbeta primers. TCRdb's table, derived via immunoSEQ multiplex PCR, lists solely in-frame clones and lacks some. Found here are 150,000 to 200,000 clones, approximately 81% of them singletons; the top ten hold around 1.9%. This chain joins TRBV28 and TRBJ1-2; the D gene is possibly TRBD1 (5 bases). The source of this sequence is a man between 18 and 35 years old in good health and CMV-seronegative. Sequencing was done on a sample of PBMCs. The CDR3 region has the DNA TGTGCCAGCACCGAGGGAGGGGCGGTCTATGGCTACACCTTC. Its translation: CASTEGGAVYGYTF.